Reported below is one T cell receptor (beta chain). No antigen is known for it. Healthy Caucasians alone served as donors. The data were taken from a study of identical twins. TCRdb passed the 5' RACE reads through MiXCR, listing each CDR3 protein once. The data show over 250,000 distinct CDR3 sequences, roughly 10% seen once. Study results and caveats: For cord blood, abundant beta clonotypes had fewer insertions, unlike memory repertoires, which showed none. Beta out-of-frame sequences showed weaker excess sharing between twins.

CDR3 length: 13 amino acids. Looked up from germline, CDR1 is SGDLS and CDR2 is YYNGEE. Trimming removed 0 bases from V and 5 bases from J, with 7 bases in between. This sample was also put to use in a study of yellow fever vaccine responses in identical twins.

The rearrangement uses TRBV9 and TRBJ2-3; tentative D call: TRBD1 (6 bases). The sequence came from a woman younger than 35 in good health. Sequencing was carried out using CD8+ T cells sorted from blood. The CDR3 DNA reads as TGTGCCAGCAGCGTAGAAGGGGGAGATACGCAGTATTTT. The encoded protein is CASSVEGGDTQYF.